The following is a T cell receptor (beta chain) sequence with its context. This entry comes from a study of T cell changes during pregnancy in multiple sclerosis. Profiled with immunoSEQ multiplex PCR; TCRdb holds only in-frame clones, not every one. Of more than 65,000 clones listed, over 85% are singletons. Germline CDR1 and CDR2: KGHSH and LQKENI. The CDR3 sequence is 13 residues long. V lost 2 bases and J lost 3, with 7 bases in between. Source: peripheral blood, taken in the first trimester of pregnancy. The receptor was derived from a female donor with multiple sclerosis, enrolled in a pregnancy study. The genes are TRBV18 and TRBJ2-5, with D maybe TRBD1 (6 bases). The CDR3: CASSPGTKETQYF. Here the CDR3 DNA reads TGTGCCAGCTCACCAGGGACAAAAGAGACCCAGTACTTC.